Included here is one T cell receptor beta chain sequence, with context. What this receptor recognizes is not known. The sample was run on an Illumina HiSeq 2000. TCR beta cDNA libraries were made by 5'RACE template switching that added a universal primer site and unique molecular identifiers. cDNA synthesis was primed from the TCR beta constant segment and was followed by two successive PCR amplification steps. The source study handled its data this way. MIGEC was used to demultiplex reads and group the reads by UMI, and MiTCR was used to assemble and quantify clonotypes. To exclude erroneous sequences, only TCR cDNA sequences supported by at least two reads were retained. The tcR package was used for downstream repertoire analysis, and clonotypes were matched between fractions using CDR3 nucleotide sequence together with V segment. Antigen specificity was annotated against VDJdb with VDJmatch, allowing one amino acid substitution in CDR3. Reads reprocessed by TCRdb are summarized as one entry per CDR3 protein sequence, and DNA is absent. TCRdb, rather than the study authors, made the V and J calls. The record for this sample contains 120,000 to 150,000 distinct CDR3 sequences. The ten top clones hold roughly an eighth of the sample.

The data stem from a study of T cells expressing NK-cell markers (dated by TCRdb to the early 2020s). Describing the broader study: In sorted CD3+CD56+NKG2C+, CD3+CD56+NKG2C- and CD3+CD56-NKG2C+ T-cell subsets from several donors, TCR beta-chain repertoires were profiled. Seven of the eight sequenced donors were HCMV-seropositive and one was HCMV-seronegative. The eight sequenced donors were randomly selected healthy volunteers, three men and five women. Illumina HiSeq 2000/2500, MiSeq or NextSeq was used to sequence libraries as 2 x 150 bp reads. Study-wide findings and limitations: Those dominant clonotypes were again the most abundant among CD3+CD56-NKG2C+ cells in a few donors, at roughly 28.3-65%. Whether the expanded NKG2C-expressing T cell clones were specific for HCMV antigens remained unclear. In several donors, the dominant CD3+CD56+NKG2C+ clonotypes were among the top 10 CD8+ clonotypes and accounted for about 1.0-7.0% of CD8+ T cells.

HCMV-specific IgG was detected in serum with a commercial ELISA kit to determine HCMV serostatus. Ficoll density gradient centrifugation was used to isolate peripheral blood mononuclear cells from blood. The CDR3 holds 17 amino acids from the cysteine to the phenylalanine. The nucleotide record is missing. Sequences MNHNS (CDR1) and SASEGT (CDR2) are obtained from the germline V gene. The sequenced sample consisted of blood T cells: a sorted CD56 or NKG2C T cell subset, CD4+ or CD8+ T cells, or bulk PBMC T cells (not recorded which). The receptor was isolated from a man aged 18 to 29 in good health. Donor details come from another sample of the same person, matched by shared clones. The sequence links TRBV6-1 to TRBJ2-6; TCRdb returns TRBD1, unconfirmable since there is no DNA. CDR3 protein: CASSTAGRGSGANVLTF.